This T cell receptor (beta chain) was sequenced during a study of sequential checkpoint blockade in melanoma. Study information: Randomization was 1:1 between first-line nivolumab→ipilimumab and ipilimumab→nivolumab.

After removal of 4 bases from V and 1 base from J, the junction contained 2 bases not matched to a gene. Germline lookup yields CDR1 SEHNR and CDR2 FQNEAQ (reference sequence). The CDR3 sequence is 16 residues long. TCRdb keeps only in-frame clones here, not all; method: immunoSEQ multiplex PCR. The data contain 23,000 or so clones, around 65% of them singletons. Stated treatment: randomized to nivolumab then ipilimumab (arm A) or the reverse (arm B). Patients had received no earlier DNA-damaging chemotherapy. Live CD3+CD8+ CD19− CD56− cells were sorted from PBMCs. V is TRBV7-9 and J is TRBJ2-1; 12 bases match TRBD2. The origin of this receptor is a human donor with melanoma. Here the sequenced sample was CD8+ T cells sorted from blood (inferred from file names), taken from a patient given nivolumab and ipilimumab in sequence. The CDR3 protein is CASSSSGGASYNEQFF. Here the CDR3 DNA reads TGTGCCAGCAGCTCTAGCGGGGGGGCTTCCTACAATGAGCAGTTCTTC.